This passage covers 5 T cell receptor beta chains from one sample sequenced in a study of T cell repertoires in cytomegalovirus infection. TCRdb reprocessed the reads with MiXCR, giving one entry per CDR3 protein. The sample consists of approximately 910,000 distinct CDR3 sequences, about a third of them appearing once. The antigens of these receptors remain unknown. Source: cultured CD8+ T cells from PBMCs, taken from culture after CMV antigen stimulation. These receptor sequences come from a human donor in good health (CMV status not recorded). Some clones in this sample may be carry-over from other donors' samples.

This clonotype was found a few times. CDR3 coding DNA: TGTGCCAGCAGTTTTATGTCGGACGTGGATGAGCAGTTCTTC. Translation: CASSFMSDVDEQFF. The chain links TRBV12-3 or TRBV12-4 to TRBJ2-1, with D uncertain. V lost 3 bases to trimming and J lost 8 bases, with 14 bases between them. The CDR3 has 14 amino acids.

CDR3 DNA sequence: TGTGCCAGCACAAGTTCTCCCTACAATGAGCAGTTCTTC. This sequence encodes CASTSSPYNEQFF. The rearrangement uses TRBV7-9 and TRBJ2-1; the D is unclear. Trimming pared 7 bases from V and 2 bases from J, leaving 9 bases between. From germline, CDR1 is SEHNR and CDR2 FQNEAQ (reference sequence). The CDR3 contains 13 residues.

This clonotype was seen a handful of times. This rearrangement joins TRBV27 to TRBJ1-1; D possibly corresponds to TRBD1 (5 bases). Germline V CDR1 and CDR2: MNHEY, SMNVEV (reference sequence). With 1 base removed from V and 1 base from J, the gap between germline ends came to 13 bases. The CDR3 consists of 16 residues. The CDR3 sequence: CASSLFRVTPNTEAFF. CDR3 DNA sequence: TGTGCCAGCAGTTTATTCAGGGTCACCCCGAACACTGAAGCTTTCTTT.

V and J are TRBV7-8 and TRBJ2-7; tentative D call: TRBD2 (6 bases). Germline-derived CDR1 and CDR2 are SGHVS and FQNEAQ. CDR3 length equals 16 residues. Trimming pared 5 bases from V and 7 bases from J, leaving 24 bases between. This CDR3 reads CASSGGHDGGLGEQYV. CDR3 nucleotides: TGTGCCAGCAGCGGAGGGCACGATGGGGGGTTAGGTGAGCAGTACGTC.

The genes are TRBV7-6 and TRBJ2-7, with TRBD2 as a possible D gene (6 bases). Trimming took 3 bases from V and 4 from J, leaving 16 bases between them. The CDR3 is made up of 15 amino acids. CDR1 SGHVS and CDR2 FNYEAQ come from the germline V gene. CDR3 nucleotide sequence: TGTGCCAGCAGCTTGTCAACCGGGACTGTGTACGAGCAGTACTTC. It specifies CASSLSTGTVYEQYF.